The 24 T cell receptor beta chains below all came from one sample that was sequenced in a study of tissue T cells after allogeneic stem cell transplantation. This table comes from immunoSEQ multiplex PCR, and its TCRdb copy is limited to in-frame clones, with some not included. Of approximately 1,200 clones in the sample, around 55% are singletons; the top ten hold 6.6%. What was sequenced was skin. These TCRs come from a female BALB/c mouse in good health. For this strain, the MHC haplotype corresponds to H2-d.

As concerns this clone: Gene names follow the mouse nomenclature. Read coverage stops 1 residue before the CDR3 terminus; the germline J gene supplies the remainder. The chain carries TRBV4 and TRBJ1-4; D may be TRBD1 (6 bases). V lost 5 bases to trimming and J lost 1 base, with 11 bases between them. The CDR3 covers 15 residues. The germline CDR1 and CDR2 sequences are LGHDT and YNNKQL (reference sequence). CDR3 region: CASSRGQNSNERLFF. CDR3 bases read: TGTGCCAGCAGCCGGGGACAAAATTCCAACGAAAGATTATTT.

This clone came up a few times. All gene names here are mouse names. The read is 1 residue too short to cover the CDR3 end, so that end is filled in from the germline J gene. The rearrangement links TRBV30 to TRBJ2-1; D possibly matches TRBD1 or TRBD2 (5 bases each). Trimming cost V 3 bases and J 2 bases, with 8 bases left between them. This CDR3 contains 13 residues. Germline lookup yields CDR1 SQVVS and CDR2 ANEGSEA. The CDR3 loop is CSSRRGYYAEQFF. The sequenced CDR3 bases are TGTAGTTCTAGGAGGGGCTACTATGCTGAGCAGTTC.

A word on this clone: All gene names here are mouse names. The read terminates 1 residue ahead of where the CDR3 ends, so the germline J gene completes it. This rearrangement joins TRBV31 to TRBJ2-4; D is uncertain. Trimming shortened V by 1 base and J by 0 bases, and 5 bases separated the two germline ends. Germline V gene lookup returns CDR1 GKSSPN and CDR2 SITVG. There are 13 residues in the CDR3. CDR3 region: CAWSRGSQNTLYF. The CDR3 DNA, read in part, is TGTGCCTGGAGTCGGGGTAGTCAAAACACCTTGTAC.

Of note for this clone: Mouse gene names apply. The read terminates 1 residue ahead of where the CDR3 ends, so the germline J gene completes it. The rearrangement links TRBV14 to TRBJ2-1, with no clear D. V gave up 1 base and J gave up 7 bases, with 6 bases separating them. The length of the CDR3 is 12 residues. CDR1 is SGHDT, CDR2 FRDEAV, per germline. CDR3 DNA, as far as it was read: TGTGCCAGCAGTTTCAGCGGGGCTGAGCAGTTC. This translates into CASSFSGAEQF. The complete CDR3 sequence is CASSFSGAEQFF.

This clone has only a few counts. The gene names given are mouse names. The read ends 1 residue shy of where the CDR3 ends; the end is completed using the germline J gene. This rearrangement joins TRBV13-1 to TRBJ2-7; D is ambiguous. CDR1 and CDR2 from the germline V gene are NSHNY and SYGAGN. The CDR3 spans 10 residues. V was clipped by 3 bases and J by 6 bases, with 4 bases between them. Incomplete CDR3 DNA: TGTGCCAGCAGTGCGGGTGAACAGTAC. Encoded protein: CASSAGEQY. The whole CDR3 sequence reads CASSAGEQYF.

For this clone: Gene names are mouse gene names. The read ends 1 residue early relative to the CDR3; the germline J gene fills the gap. V usage is TRBV13-3 and J usage is TRBJ2-7; 11 bases agree with TRBD2. The CDR3 spans 14 residues. The J segment lost 7 bases and the V segment lost 3 bases, leaving 6 bases of the junction unmatched. Germline values: CDR1 NNHDY, CDR2 SYVADS. Incomplete CDR3 DNA: TGTGCCAGCAGTGGGGACTGGGGGTTGGAGGAACAGTAC. Translating gives CASSGDWGLEEQY. The CDR3 reads in full as CASSGDWGLEEQYF.

For this clone: Germline and genes: mouse. The read comes to an end 1 residue before the CDR3 does, leaving the germline J gene to fill in the end. This sequence joins TRBV13-2 and TRBJ2-3; unclear D gene. Trimming shortened V by 2 bases and J by 0 bases, and 7 bases separated the two germline ends. This CDR3 has 14 amino acids. CDR1 and CDR2 from the germline V gene are NNHNN and SYGAGS (reference sequence). The sequenced CDR3 bases are TGTGCCAGCGGTGAGCGAGGGAGTGCAGAAACGCTGTAT. Translated: CASGERGSAETLY. The CDR3 reads in full as CASGERGSAETLYF.

Regarding this clone: Gene names follow the mouse nomenclature. The read terminates 1 residue before the CDR3 end, so the remaining end is supplied by the germline J gene. This chain links TRBV1 with TRBJ2-7; either TRBD1 or TRBD2 may fit D (5 bases each). Germline V lookup: CDR1 NSQYPW, CDR2 LRSPGD (reference sequence). Trimming removed 0 bases from V and 7 bases from J, with 7 bases in between. This CDR3 is 12 amino acids long. The CDR3 spells CTCSADWGEQYF. CDR3 bases read: TGCACCTGCAGTGCAGATTGGGGCGAACAGTAC.

This clone has only one observation. All gene names here are mouse names. The read gets to within 1 residue of the CDR3 end, and the germline J gene fills in the rest. This chain joins TRBV19 and TRBJ2-4; 7 bases are shared with TRBD2. The length of the CDR3 is 14 residues. The ends lost 4 bases at V and 2 bases at J; junction bases unmatched: 4. Germline assignment: CDR1 FNHDT and CDR2 SITEND (reference sequence). The DNA read from the CDR3 is TGTGCCAGCAGTCAACTGGGGTTTCAAAACACCTTGTAC. Protein product: CASSQLGFQNTLY. The whole CDR3 region reads CASSQLGFQNTLYF.

On this clone: Any gene name here is a mouse gene name. The read stops 1 residue short of the end of the CDR3; the missing end is completed from the germline J gene. The chain joins TRBV20 to TRBJ2-4, with 8 bases matching TRBD2. This CDR3 has 16 amino acids. V shed 0 bases, J shed 0 bases, and the junction held 5 bases outside the gene matches. Germline V gene data show CDR1 as GFQATS and CDR2 as STVNSAI. CDR3 region: CGAREGGARSQNTLYF. The sequenced CDR3 bases are TGTGGTGCTAGGGAAGGGGGGGCGCGGAGTCAAAACACCTTGTAC.

As for this clone: Genes and germline come from the mouse. The CDR3 end lies 1 residue beyond the end of the read and is filled in from the germline J gene. V gene TRBV5 combines with J gene TRBJ2-3; TRBD2 matches at 7 bases. V trimming: 1 base; J trimming: 0 bases; junction bases outside the gene matches: 1. CDR3 length: 15 residues. Germline CDR1 LGHNA, CDR2 YNLKQL (reference sequence). The sequenced CDR3 bases are TGTGCCAGCAGCCAAGTGGGGGGTAGTGCAGAAACGCTGTAT. The encoded protein is CASSQVGGSAETLY. The whole CDR3 region reads CASSQVGGSAETLYF.

Turning to this clone: The gene names here belong to mouse. The read gets to within 1 residue of the CDR3 end, and the germline J gene fills in the rest. The chain carries TRBV13-1 and TRBJ1-6; the D gene is possibly TRBD1 (5 bases). TRBJ1-6 qualifies as an ORF whose function is uncertain. The CDR3 covers 15 residues. The ends were cut back, 5 bases at V and 0 bases at J, with 9 bases in the middle. In germline, CDR1 is NSHNY, CDR2 SYGAGN. The CDR3 sequence: CASSPTVSYNSPLYF. The CDR3 bases that were read are TGTGCCAGCAGCCCGACAGTTTCCTATAATTCGCCCCTCTAC.

With respect to this clone: Germline and genes: mouse. The sequenced fragment ends 1 residue before the CDR3 boundary, so the rest is inferred from the germline J gene. V is TRBV4 and J is TRBJ1-6; D gene ambiguous. TRBJ1-6 is treated as an ORF (open reading frame) with a function not yet certain. Trimming left V 3 bases short and J 3 bases short, with 0 bases between. The CDR3 totals 12 residues. The germline V gene encodes CDR1 LGHDT and CDR2 YNNKQL (reference sequence). The CDR3 loop reads CASSYYNSPLYF. CDR3 bases read: TGTGCCAGCAGCTACTATAATTCGCCCCTCTAC.

With regard to this clone: Gene names and germline match the mouse. The read ends 1 residue before the CDR3 terminus; that terminus is restored from the germline J gene. The V gene is TRBV1, the J gene TRBJ2-3; 8 nucleotides agree with TRBD2. CDR1 and CDR2 (germline): NSQYPW, LRSPGD (reference sequence). V gave up 0 bases and J gave up 1 base; unmatched junction bases: 6. The CDR3 is 17 amino acids. CDR3 loop: CTCSADLGGRGAETLYF. The sequenced part of the CDR3 DNA is TGCACCTGCAGTGCAGATCTGGGGGGCCGTGGTGCAGAAACGCTGTAT.

Details on this clone: The listed genes are named as in mouse. The CDR3 end lies 1 residue beyond the end of the read and is filled in from the germline J gene. This chain links TRBV16 with TRBJ2-5; perhaps TRBD2 as D (5 bases). Trimming shortened V by 0 bases and J by 0 bases, and 7 bases separated the two germline ends. In germline, CDR1 is SGHSA, CDR2 FRNQAP. The CDR3 contains 15 residues. CDR3 loop: CASSLDGVNQDTQYF. Incomplete CDR3 DNA: TGTGCAAGCAGCTTAGATGGGGTTAACCAAGACACCCAGTAC. The whole variable domain, remainder taken from reference TRBV16 and TRBJ2-5, is NAGVIQTPRHKVTGKGQEATLWCEPISGHSAVFWYRQTIVQGLEFLTYFRNQAPIDDSGMPKERFSAQMPNQSHSTLKIQSTQPQDSAVYLCASSLDGVNQDTQYFGPGTRLLVL.

A remark on this clone: Gene names follow the mouse nomenclature. The read ends 1 residue shy of where the CDR3 ends; the end is completed using the germline J gene. The chain combines TRBV13-3 with TRBJ2-1; D is perhaps TRBD1 or TRBD2 (6 bases each). This CDR3 has 15 residues. Trimming removed 2 bases at V and 0 bases at J, with 9 bases between. Germline assignment: CDR1 NNHDY and CDR2 SYVADS. Incomplete CDR3 DNA: TGTGCCAGCAGTGAGTGGGGGCCTAACTATGCTGAGCAGTTC. This encodes CASSEWGPNYAEQF. In full, the CDR3 reads CASSEWGPNYAEQFF.

Notes on this clone: Mouse gene names and germline throughout. Coverage ceases 1 residue before the CDR3 finishes, and the germline J gene fills in the end. The chain has TRBV20 and TRBJ1-4; 10 bases match TRBD1. J gave up 5 bases and V 0 bases, and 3 bases lay outside the gene matches. This CDR3 contains 15 residues. CDR1 is GFQATS and CDR2 is STVNSAI in the germline V gene. CDR3 region: CGARDRDRGNERLFF. Incomplete CDR3 DNA: TGTGGTGCTAGGGATCGGGACAGGGGAAACGAAAGATTATTT.

In the case of this clone: Gene names refer to mouse genes. The CDR3 is cut off 1 residue early in the read; its end comes from the germline J gene. The V and J genes are TRBV3 and TRBJ2-3, with D perhaps TRBD1 (6 bases). The CDR3 sequence is 15 residues long. Germline lookup yields CDR1 SNHLY and CDR2 FYNGKV (reference sequence). Trimming shortened V by 5 bases and J by 3 bases, and 15 bases separated the two germline ends. CDR3 bases read: TGTGCCAGCAGCCCACCCGGGACACCGGCAGAAACGCTGTAT. Its translation: CASSPPGTPAETLY. The complete CDR3 sequence is CASSPPGTPAETLYF.

A remark on this clone: The gene symbols are mouse symbols. This CDR3 reads CGAYREGNQAPLF. CDR3 DNA (partial): TGTGGTGCTTACAGGGAGGGGAACCAGGCTCCGCTT. The chain links TRBV20 to TRBJ1-5, with a tentative D call TRBD1 (6 bases). The read stops 1 residue short of the end of the CDR3; the missing end is completed from the germline J gene. The CDR3 runs 13 residues. Trimming removed 5 bases from V and 4 bases from J, with 12 bases in between. Germline V CDR1 and CDR2: GFQATS, STVNSAI.

Notes on this clone: The germline and genes are mouse ones. The read falls 1 residue short of the CDR3 end, and the missing part is taken from the germline J gene. This chain connects TRBV29 to TRBJ2-7; D gene ambiguous. This CDR3 has 13 amino acids. In germline, CDR1 is MSHET, CDR2 SYDVDS. V was trimmed by 4 bases and J by 0 bases, leaving 7 bases between them. The CDR3 region is CASSSQSSYEQYF. The covered CDR3 bases are TGTGCTAGCAGTTCTCAAAGCTCCTATGAACAGTAC.

Of note for this clone: The genes are named according to mouse. The CDR3 is cut off 1 residue early in the read; its end comes from the germline J gene. The chain employs TRBV4 and TRBJ2-1, with TRBD2 matching 8 bases. The CDR3 has 15 residues. Trimming removed 6 bases from V and 2 bases from J; junction bases left unmatched: 6. The germline V gene encodes CDR1 LGHDT and CDR2 YNNKQL (reference sequence). CDR3 DNA, as far as it was read: TGTGCCAGCAGTGGGACTGGAGGGGACTATGCTGAGCAGTTC. Amino acid sequence: CASSGTGGDYAEQF. The entire CDR3 reads CASSGTGGDYAEQFF.

This clone has a handful of counts. The genes are named according to mouse. The sequence runs out 1 residue before the end of the CDR3; the remainder is reconstructed from the germline J gene. This chain connects TRBV16 to TRBJ2-3; unclear D gene. CDR3 length equals 14 residues. Between the trimmed V and J ends, which lost 2 bases and 0 bases, there was a span of 6 bases. CDR1 is SGHSA and CDR2 is FRNQAP in the germline V gene. The covered CDR3 bases are TGTGCAAGCAGCTTAACAGTTAGTGCAGAAACGCTGTAT. Translating gives CASSLTVSAETLY. In full, the CDR3 reads CASSLTVSAETLYF.

Remarks on this clone: Genes and germline are mouse. The DNA ends 1 residue before the CDR3 does, and the rest of the CDR3 is filled in from the germline J gene. V is TRBV5 and J is TRBJ2-1; 10 bases map to TRBD2. This CDR3 has 13 residues. From germline, CDR1 is LGHNA and CDR2 YNLKQL (reference sequence). Trimming at V came to 3 bases and at J to 8 bases, leaving 1 base not matched to a gene. Partial CDR3 DNA: TGTGCCAGCAGCCACTGGGGGGGCTCTGAGCAGTTC. Protein product: CASSHWGGSEQF. The whole CDR3 is CASSHWGGSEQFF.

Details on this clone: The genes and germline here are from mouse. The read finishes 1 residue shy of the CDR3 end, and the germline J gene is used to complete it. The chain couples TRBV29 to TRBJ2-1, with D hard to call. CDR1 MSHET and CDR2 SYDVDS come from the germline V gene. This CDR3 contains 14 residues. The V gene lost 3 bases and the J gene lost 0 bases, with 6 bases spanning the gap. CDR3 residues: CASSLSNNYAEQFF. The CDR3 DNA, read in part, is TGTGCTAGCAGTTTGAGCAATAACTATGCTGAGCAGTTC.